These 12 T cell receptor beta chains share one sample of origin, sequenced in a study of blood T cell repertoires in COVID-19. Generated by immunoSEQ multiplex PCR, the TCRdb table keeps only in-frame clones and is missing some. The sample yields about 300,000 clones, around 82% seen once. Sample: peripheral blood. The receptor source for this set is a woman in her fifties or sixties with acute or convalescent COVID-19.

The CDR3 DNA reads TGTGCCAGCAGCTTCGGGACAGGGGTGAACACTGAAGCTTTCTTT. This translates into CASSFGTGVNTEAFF. The gene calls are TRBV7-9 and TRBJ1-1, with 10 positions matching TRBD1. The V gene end was trimmed by 3 bases and the J gene end by 0 bases; junction bases not matched to a gene: 1. The CDR3 totals 15 residues. Germline assignment: CDR1 SEHNR and CDR2 FQNEAQ (reference sequence).

The rearrangement links TRBV7-2 to TRBJ1-2; D is possibly TRBD1 (6 bases). V lost 5 bases and J 1 base, leaving 14 bases between the germline ends. Germline V gene data show CDR1 as SGHTA and CDR2 as FQGNSA. CDR3 size: 15 residues. CDR3 in amino acids: CASSPHDRRNYGYTF. In nucleotides, the CDR3 is TGTGCCAGCAGCCCACACGACAGGCGTAACTATGGCTACACCTTC.

The chain combines TRBV25-1 with TRBJ2-3, with 7 nucleotides matching TRBD2. Germline loops: CDR1 MGHDK, CDR2 SYGVNS. CDR3 length: 15 residues. V lost 3 bases, J lost 1 base, and 4 bases stayed unmatched. In DNA, the CDR3 is TGTGCCAGCAGTGAGGGGGGGGTCCGCACAGATACGCAGTATTTT. Translation: CASSEGGVRTDTQYF.

The chain recombines TRBV5-6 with TRBJ2-5; tentatively, D is TRBD2 (6 bases). Germline loops: CDR1 SGHDT, CDR2 YYEEEE. The CDR3 is 16 residues long. V lost 5 bases, J lost 5 bases, and 22 bases lay in between. The CDR3 DNA reads as TGTGCCAGCAGGGGGTCCATGGGGGTCCTAGCGGAGACCCAGTACTTC. Its protein is CASRGSMGVLAETQYF. Based on the CDR3 plus reference TRBV5-6 and TRBJ2-5, the full variable domain is DAGVTQSPTHLIKTRGQQVTLRCSPKSGHDTVSWYQQALGQGPQFIFQYYEEEERQRGNFPDRFSGHQFPNYSSELNVNALLLGDSALYLCASRGSMGVLAETQYFGPGTRLLVL.

The J gene is TRBJ1-1, the V gene TRBV11-2, with D maybe TRBD1 (6 bases). V shed 8 bases and J shed 2 bases, with 12 bases lying between them. CDR3 length: 13 residues. Looked up from germline, CDR1 is SGHAT and CDR2 is FQNNGV. CDR3 protein: CASGGGLNTEAFF. The CDR3 region has the DNA TGTGCCAGCGGCGGGGGCCTTAACACTGAAGCTTTCTTT.

The rearrangement joins TRBV27 to TRBJ2-1; 8 bases match TRBD2. V shed 4 bases, J shed 4 bases, and the junction held 6 bases outside the gene matches. The CDR3 sequence is 15 residues long. Germline V gene lookup returns CDR1 MNHEY and CDR2 SMNVEV (reference sequence). Here the CDR3 DNA reads TGTGCCAGCAGTTCAGGACTAGCAGTGTACAATGAGCAGTTCTTC. Protein: CASSSGLAVYNEQFF.

This chain uses TRBV7-6 with TRBJ2-2, with TRBD1 as a possible D gene (6 bases). Germline loops: CDR1 SGHVS, CDR2 FNYEAQ. The CDR3 runs to 13 residues. Trimming removed 10 bases at V and 5 bases at J, with 14 bases between. CDR3 protein: CATKRQATGELFF. CDR3 coding DNA: TGTGCCACTAAGAGACAGGCTACCGGGGAGCTGTTTTTT.

The rearrangement joins TRBV12-5 to TRBJ1-2; maybe TRBD1 (6 bases). The CDR3 consists of 14 residues. Germline CDR1 and CDR2: LGHNT and FRNRAP. Trimming took off 7 bases at V and 11 bases at J, with 23 bases between the two ends. The CDR3 spells CASDTDQGHPVYTF. In nucleotides, the CDR3 is TGTGCTAGTGATACGGACCAGGGACATCCTGTTTACACCTTC. Complete variable domain (other parts from reference TRBV12-5 and TRBJ1-2): DARVTQTPRHKVTEMGQEVTMRCQPILGHNTVFWYRQTMMQGLELLAYFRNRAPLDDSGMPKDRFSAEMPDATLATLKIQPSEPRDSAVYFCASDTDQGHPVYTFGSGTRLTVV.

V is TRBV25-1 and J is TRBJ2-2; D is undetermined. Germline V gives CDR1 MGHDK, CDR2 SYGVNS. Trimming removed 4 bases at V and 4 bases at J, with 10 bases between. The CDR3 totals 14 residues. The CDR3 DNA follows: TGTGCCAGCAGTGGACCGGGTGCCACCGGGGAGCTGTTTTTT. It encodes CASSGPGATGELFF.

V and J are TRBV5-1 and TRBJ1-1; no clear D gene. V was pared by 1 base and J by 4 bases, with 11 bases between. The CDR3 is made up of 14 amino acids. Per the germline V gene, CDR1 is SGHRS and CDR2 is YFSETQ. The CDR3 DNA follows: TGCGCCAGCAGCTTGTTGGCCACGGGCACTGAAGCTTTCTTT. Encoded protein: CASSLLATGTEAFF.

This chain uses TRBV5-1 with TRBJ1-1; D is perhaps TRBD1 (5 bases). Germline-derived CDR1 and CDR2 are SGHRS and YFSETQ. This CDR3 contains 14 residues. The germline V and J ends were trimmed by 3 bases and 1 base, with 10 bases remaining between them. CDR3 in amino acids: CASSYLGQNTEAFF. The CDR3 coding sequence is TGCGCCAGCAGCTACCTAGGACAGAACACTGAAGCTTTCTTT.

The genes are TRBV30 and TRBJ1-1; D unresolved. Between the trimmed V and J ends, which lost 4 bases and 2 bases, there was a span of 11 bases. This CDR3 has 13 residues. Germline V gives CDR1 GTSNPN, CDR2 SVGIG (reference sequence). CDR3 region: CAWMRRRNTEAFF. The CDR3, as DNA: TGTGCCTGGATGAGACGGAGAAACACTGAAGCTTTCTTT.